The 21 T cell receptor beta chains below were found in one sample sequenced in a study of T cell responses to AZD1222 COVID-19 vaccine. This table comes from immunoSEQ multiplex PCR, and its TCRdb copy is limited to in-frame clones, with some not included. This sample yields around 100,000 clones, of which approximately 90% are seen a single time; approximately 6.9% belongs to the top ten. The material sequenced was peripheral blood, taken 28 days after the second AZD1222 dose. These receptors were collected from an adult who received the AZD1222 COVID-19 vaccine.

This chain links TRBV18 with TRBJ2-7, with D possibly being TRBD1 (5 bases). The CDR3 contains 14 residues. Between the trimmed V and J ends, which lost 0 bases and 5 bases, there was a span of 11 bases. CDR1 and CDR2 (germline): KGHSH, LQKENI. As DNA, the CDR3 is TGTGCCAGCTCACCACCGGCAGGGTTGAACGAGCAGTACTTC. Amino acids: CASSPPAGLNEQYF.

This chain links TRBV7-2 with TRBJ1-6; D gene ambiguous. V lost 5 bases and J lost 10, with 15 bases in between. This CDR3 contains 14 residues. Germline V gene sequence: CDR1 SGHTA, CDR2 FQGNSA. The CDR3 reads CASSPTGSNSPLHF. The CDR3 nucleotides are TGTGCCAGCAGCCCGACGGGGTCGAACTCACCCCTCCACTTT.

The chain has TRBV3-1 (or the pseudogene TRBV3-2) and TRBJ1-2, with 10 bases lining up with TRBD1. This CDR3 is built from 17 residues. With 1 base clipped from V and 4 bases from J, the junction kept 9 bases outside the gene matches. Germline V lookup: CDR1 LGHDT, CDR2 YNNKEL (reference sequence). CDR3 in amino acids: CASSQGWTGGYGYGYTF. DNA for the CDR3: TGTGCCAGCAGCCAAGGCTGGACAGGGGGATACGGCTATGGCTACACCTTC.

The chain couples TRBV6-6 to TRBJ2-2; TRBD2 matches 11 bases. CDR1 and CDR2 (germline): MNHNY, SVGAGI (reference sequence). Trimming at V came to 5 bases and at J to 4 bases, leaving 9 bases not matched to a gene. This CDR3 contains 17 residues. The CDR3 here is CASSQPPSGGFTGELFF. The DNA for the CDR3 is TGTGCCAGCAGTCAACCGCCTAGCGGGGGGTTCACCGGGGAGCTGTTTTTT.

The chain carries TRBV7-2 and TRBJ2-7; D is undetermined. The germline CDR1 and CDR2 sequences are SGHTA and FQGNSA. Deletions cut 5 bases from V and 0 bases from J, with 11 bases between. The CDR3 runs to 14 residues. The chain's CDR3 is CASSPPPGSYEQYF. CDR3 nucleotide sequence: TGTGCCAGCAGCCCTCCCCCCGGCTCCTACGAGCAGTACTTC.

The chain is built from TRBV7-9 and TRBJ1-4; TRBD1 aligns across 9 bases. V lost 4 bases to trimming and J lost 8 bases; unmatched junction nucleotides: 5. Germline CDR1 and CDR2: SEHNR and FQNEAQ (reference sequence). This CDR3 is built from 14 residues. This CDR3 reads CASSWGQGGEKLFF. CDR3 nucleotides: TGTGCCAGCAGCTGGGGACAGGGAGGGGAAAAACTGTTTTTT.

The chain recombines TRBV5-1 with TRBJ2-3; tentative D call: TRBD2 (7 bases). V lost 0 bases and J lost 2, with 10 bases in between. The CDR3 runs 15 residues. Germline values: CDR1 SGHRS, CDR2 YFSETQ. CDR3 sequence reads: CASSLEGDYTDTQYF. The CDR3 DNA sequence: TGCGCCAGCAGCTTGGAGGGGGACTACACAGATACGCAGTATTTT. Complete variable domain (other parts from reference TRBV5-1 and TRBJ2-3): KAGVTQTPRYLIKTRGQQVTLSCSPISGHRSVSWYQQTPGQGLQFLFEYFSETQRNKGNFPGRFSGRQFSNSRSEMNVSTLELGDSALYLCASSLEGDYTDTQYFGPGTRLTVL.

This CDR3 reads CASSLGARAEAFF. The CDR3, as DNA: TGTGCCAGCAGTTTGGGGGCGAGAGCTGAAGCTTTCTTT. V is TRBV12-3 or TRBV12-4 and J is TRBJ1-1; possibly TRBD1 for D (6 bases). The ends were cut back, 3 bases at V and 6 bases at J, with 11 bases in the middle. This CDR3 has 13 amino acids.

The DNA for the CDR3 is TGTGCCAGTAGCGACAGGGGCGAGGCGAACACCGGGGAGCTGTTTTTT. Amino acid sequence: CASSDRGEANTGELFF. The gene calls are TRBV19 and TRBJ2-2; 8 nucleotides align to TRBD1. Germline V gene sequence: CDR1 LNHDA, CDR2 SQIVND (reference sequence). The CDR3 extends over 16 amino acids. V dropped 6 bases and J dropped 0; count of bases not matched to a gene: 6. Complete variable domain (other parts from reference TRBV19 and TRBJ2-2): DGGITQSPKYLFRKEGQNVTLSCEQNLNHDAMYWYRQDPGQGLRLIYYSQIVNDFQKGDIAEGYSVSREKKESFPLTVTSAQKNPTAFYLCASSDRGEANTGELFFGEGSRLTVL.

This clone is labeled as medium-sized. V usage is TRBV5-3 and J usage is TRBJ1-4, with D possibly matching TRBD1 (5 bases). TRBV5-3 is given ORF status, its function remaining uncertain. The V end lost 0 bases, the J end lost 0 bases, and 12 bases lay between the germline ends. This CDR3 region has 17 residues. The CDR3 protein is CARSLVGRRSTNEKLFF. The DNA for the CDR3 is TGTGCCAGAAGCTTGGTGGGACGACGATCAACTAATGAAAAACTGTTTTTT.

V is TRBV7-2 and J is TRBJ1-3; D unresolved. Germline CDR1 SGHTA, CDR2 FQGNSA. With 2 bases removed from V and 3 bases from J, the gap between germline ends came to 2 bases. There are 12 residues in the CDR3. The DNA for the CDR3 is TGTGCCAGCAGCTTACTTGGAAACACCATATATTTT. It is translated as CASSLLGNTIYF.

The V call is TRBV18, the J call TRBJ1-2; the D is unclear. Trimming removed 0 bases at V and 2 bases at J, with 10 bases between. Germline V gene sequence: CDR1 KGHSH, CDR2 LQKENI. CDR3 size: 15 residues. The CDR3 here is CASSPPAGWNYGYTF. For the CDR3, the DNA is TGTGCCAGCTCACCACCGGCCGGGTGGAACTATGGCTACACCTTC.

The V gene is TRBV7-2, the J gene TRBJ1-2; 8 nucleotides align to TRBD1. CDR1 is SGHTA, CDR2 FQGNSA, per germline. V was pared by 1 base and J by 6 bases, with 10 bases of the junction left unmatched. The CDR3 length is 16 residues. The CDR3 region is CASSLERTGRVDGYTF. DNA of the CDR3: TGTGCCAGCAGCTTAGAGAGGACAGGGAGAGTGGATGGCTACACCTTC.

This chain links TRBV9 with TRBJ1-5, with D perhaps TRBD1 (5 bases). Germline V gene data show CDR1 as SGDLS and CDR2 as YYNGEE. Between the trimmed V and J ends, which lost 4 bases and 2 bases, there was a span of 7 bases. CDR3 length: 13 residues. The CDR3, as DNA: TGTGCCAGCAGCACGGGGGGCAATCAGCCCCAGCATTTT. It encodes CASSTGGNQPQHF.

This clone was picked up one time. The V gene is TRBV19, the J gene TRBJ2-2, with D possibly called TRBD1 or TRBD2 (5 bases each). Looked up from germline, CDR1 is LNHDA and CDR2 is SQIVND (reference sequence). V was cut by 5 bases and J by 0 bases, with 10 bases left in between. There are 15 residues in the CDR3. The CDR3 is CASSRDPANTGELFF. CDR3 in DNA: TGTGCCAGTAGTCGGGACCCTGCGAACACCGGGGAGCTGTTTTTT. Full variable domain (remainder filled in from reference TRBV19 and TRBJ2-2): DGGITQSPKYLFRKEGQNVTLSCEQNLNHDAMYWYRQDPGQGLRLIYYSQIVNDFQKGDIAEGYSVSREKKESFPLTVTSAQKNPTAFYLCASSRDPANTGELFFGEGSRLTVL.

The rearrangement links TRBV2 to TRBJ1-4; weak D call: TRBD1 (5 bases). Germline V CDR1 and CDR2: SNHLY, FYNNEI. There are 12 residues in the CDR3. V was cut by 3 bases and J by 8 bases, with 7 bases left in between. CDR3: CASSDEGEKLFF. DNA for the CDR3: TGTGCCAGCAGTGACGAGGGGGAAAAACTGTTTTTT.

This sequence joins TRBV11-2 and TRBJ2-3; 11 bases are shared with TRBD2. The CDR3 loop spans 16 amino acids. CDR1 and CDR2 from the germline V gene are SGHAT and FQNNGV. Losses at the gene ends were 4 bases for V and 3 bases for J; bases not matched to a gene: 6. CDR3 in DNA: TGTGCCAGCAGCTACAGAGGGACTAGCGGAACAGATACGCAGTATTTT. This encodes CASSYRGTSGTDTQYF.

This clone was seen a single time. V and J are TRBV18 and TRBJ1-5; D uncertain. V dropped 0 bases and J dropped 4 bases, with 10 bases sitting between them. CDR3 length: 15 amino acids. CDR1 KGHSH and CDR2 LQKENI come from the germline V gene. CDR3 in amino acids: CASSPPGFGNQPQHF. CDR3 DNA: TGTGCCAGCTCACCACCAGGGTTTGGGAATCAGCCCCAGCATTTT.

This clone was detected only a few times. The chain recombines TRBV29-1 with TRBJ2-3, with a tentative D call TRBD2 (6 bases). Trimming left V 4 bases short and J 1 base short, with 9 bases between. The V gene's germline CDR1 is SQVTM and CDR2 ANQGSEA. This CDR3 has 13 residues. The CDR3 protein is CSVGTGGTDTQYF. CDR3 in DNA: TGCAGCGTTGGAACGGGGGGCACAGATACGCAGTATTTT.

This sequence joins TRBV27 and TRBJ1-1, with D unclear. V was pared by 6 bases and J by 0 bases, with 14 bases between. This CDR3 comprises 15 residues. CDR1 MNHEY and CDR2 SMNVEV come from the germline V gene (reference sequence). CDR3 sequence reads: CASSKAGGMNTEAFF. Written as DNA, the CDR3 is TGTGCCAGCAGCAAGGCCGGCGGGATGAACACTGAAGCTTTCTTT.

The chain is built from TRBV28 and TRBJ1-2; D is unresolved. The CDR3 has 13 amino acids. The V end was cut by 6 bases, the J end by 1 base, with 9 bases between. Germline V CDR1 and CDR2: MDHEN, SYDVKM. The CDR3: CASRDGSNYGYTF. The CDR3 nucleotides are TGTGCCAGCAGGGATGGCAGTAACTATGGCTACACCTTC.